The 5 T cell receptor beta chains below come from one sample, sequenced in a study of beta chain features in type 1 diabetes. Expressed TCRB transcripts were sequenced because the entire RNA isolate underwent reverse transcription. This table comes from immunoSEQ multiplex PCR, and its TCRdb copy is limited to in-frame clones, with some not included. This table has about 350,000 clones, about 20% appearing once. Sequenced input: naive CD4+ T cells from blood. These receptors were obtained from a woman aged 18-29 years in good health.

This clone appeared a few times. Other DNA sequences in this sample translate to the same CDR3. V and J are TRBV18 and TRBJ1-1; D is ambiguous. The CDR3 length is 13 residues. The V end lost 0 bases, the J end lost 5 bases, and 7 bases lay between the germline ends. CDR1 and CDR2 (germline): KGHSH, LQKENI. Here the CDR3 reads CASSPPARTEAFF. The DNA for the CDR3 is TGTGCCAGCTCACCACCGGCAAGAACTGAAGCTTTCTTT.

This clone showed up just a few times. The chain employs TRBV2 and TRBJ2-7, with 7 bases that match TRBD1. Germline CDR1 and CDR2: SNHLY and FYNNEI. The ends lost 5 bases at V and 0 bases at J; junction bases unmatched: 1. The CDR3 length is 13 residues. This CDR3 is CASSWDSSYEQYF. For the CDR3, the DNA is TGTGCCAGCAGTTGGGACAGCTCCTACGAGCAGTACTTC. The full variable domain, with the rest looked up from reference TRBV2 and TRBJ2-7, is EPEVTQTPSHQVTQMGQEVILRCVPISNHLYFYWYRQILGQKVEFLVSFYNNEISEKSEIFDDQFSVERPDGSNFTLKIRSTKLEDSAMYFCASSWDSSYEQYFGPGTRLTVT.

The chain employs TRBV5-4 and TRBJ2-1, with 8 bases matching TRBD2. The CDR3 covers 15 residues. V lost 4 bases, J lost 11 bases, and 14 bases stayed unmatched. Per the germline V gene, CDR1 is SGHNT and CDR2 is YYREEE (reference sequence). CDR3 loop: CASSTPGLDPMKQFF. The CDR3, as DNA: TGTGCCAGCAGCACCCCGGGACTAGACCCAATGAAGCAGTTCTTC.

This chain joins TRBV18 and TRBJ2-3, with D hard to call. This CDR3 contains 14 residues. Per the germline V gene, CDR1 is KGHSH and CDR2 is LQKENI. Trimming took off 3 bases at V and 1 base at J, with 8 bases between the two ends. CDR3 protein: CASSPFEGTDTQYF. CDR3 DNA sequence: TGTGCCAGCTCACCTTTCGAGGGCACAGATACGCAGTATTTT.

This rearrangement joins TRBV7-9 to TRBJ2-7; the match to TRBD1 covers 9 bases. The V gene's germline CDR1 is SEHNR and CDR2 FQNEAQ (reference sequence). V was pared by 5 bases and J by 3 bases, with 8 bases of the junction left unmatched. The CDR3 extends over 15 amino acids. CDR3 nucleotide sequence: TGTGCCAGCAGCCCAGCGGGGACAGGGAACTACGAGCAGTACTTC. As protein: CASSPAGTGNYEQYF.